The 10 T cell receptor beta chains presented below share a single source sample, sequenced in a study of shared clonotypes between healthy human individuals. Some clones are missing from TCRdb's copy, which holds only in-frame ones; the method was immunoSEQ multiplex PCR. The sample records 900,000 to 1,200,000 clones, roughly 74% being singletons. Sequencing was performed on memory CD4+ T cells from PBMCs. Subset of the sample: CD45RA-negative fraction. The receptors were gathered from a man between 18 and 29 years old in good health. Some clones in this sample may be carry-over from other donors' samples.

V gene TRBV27 combines with J gene TRBJ2-4; TRBD2 might be the D (5 bases). With 6 bases removed from V and 6 bases from J, the gap between germline ends came to 9 bases. The CDR3 is 12 amino acids. Germline CDR1 MNHEY, CDR2 SMNVEV (reference sequence). The CDR3 DNA reads as TGTGCCAGCAGCCCCCGGGGAAACATTCAGTACTTC. Protein: CASSPRGNIQYF.

The chain combines TRBV27 with TRBJ2-7; D uncertain. CDR3 length equals 12 residues. The germline V gene encodes CDR1 MNHEY and CDR2 SMNVEV (reference sequence). Trimming left V 2 bases short and J 6 bases short, with 8 bases between. The CDR3 protein is CASSLTAGEQYF. CDR3 nucleotides: TGTGCCAGCAGTTTAACAGCCGGCGAGCAGTACTTC.

The V gene is TRBV7-9, the J gene TRBJ1-2, with D unclear. The V end lost 4 bases, the J end lost 2 bases, and 8 bases lay between the germline ends. The germline gives CDR1 SEHNR, CDR2 FQNEAQ (reference sequence). The CDR3 is 13 amino acids. The CDR3 sequence is CASSYGFNYGYTF. The CDR3 DNA is TGTGCCAGCAGCTACGGGTTCAACTATGGCTACACCTTC.

The chain is built from TRBV6-5 and TRBJ2-3; no clear D gene. The CDR3 has 13 amino acids. The V end was cut by 3 bases, the J end by 3 bases, with 7 bases between. The V gene's germline CDR1 is MNHEY and CDR2 SVGAGI. CDR3 sequence (DNA): TGTGCCAGCAGTTATTGGAAAACAGATACGCAGTATTTT. This gives the protein CASSYWKTDTQYF.

Details on this clone: Other DNA sequences within the sample encode an identical CDR3. V and J are TRBV7-9 and TRBJ1-2; D not certain. This CDR3 is built from 11 residues. CDR1 is SEHNR and CDR2 is FQNEAQ in the germline V gene (reference sequence). The V end lost 1 base, the J end lost 8 bases, and 5 bases lay between the germline ends. DNA of the CDR3: TGTGCCAGCAGCTTAGAGGGAGGCTACACCTTC. It translates to CASSLEGGYTF.

The rearrangement uses TRBV6-5 and TRBJ1-5, with D perhaps matching TRBD1 (5 bases). V lost 6 bases, J lost 3 bases, and 9 bases lay in between. The CDR3 totals 13 residues. Germline lookup yields CDR1 MNHEY and CDR2 SVGAGI. The CDR3 loop reads CASRGENNQPQHF. The CDR3 bases are TGTGCCAGCAGAGGGGAGAACAATCAGCCCCAGCATTTT.

The rearrangement links TRBV4-3 to TRBJ2-3; 8 nucleotides match TRBD2. From germline, CDR1 is LGHNA and CDR2 YSLEER. J lost 10 bases, V lost 0 bases, and 9 bases had no gene match. The CDR3 loop spans 15 amino acids. CDR3 nucleotide sequence: TGCGCCAGCAGCCAAGATCCAGGGACTAGTAGCGCGCAGTATTTT. It yields the protein CASSQDPGTSSAQYF.

J is TRBJ1-5 and V is TRBV5-8; TRBD1 matches 7 bases. This CDR3 is built from 16 residues. Per germline, CDR1 SGHTS and CDR2 YDEGEE. Trimming removed 2 bases from V and 2 bases from J; junction bases left unmatched: 7. The CDR3 protein is CASSFNRGIGNQPQHF. CDR3 bases: TGTGCCAGCAGCTTTAACAGGGGAATTGGCAATCAGCCCCAGCATTTT.

The genes are TRBV28 and TRBJ2-5; D is possibly TRBD2 (6 bases). This CDR3 has 14 residues. Per germline, CDR1 MDHEN and CDR2 SYDVKM. The germline V and J ends were trimmed by 10 bases and 5 bases, with 20 bases remaining between them. DNA for the CDR3: TGTGCCACCACCACCGGGACTCCCAGCGAGACCCAGTACTTC. It codes for CATTTGTPSETQYF.

The V call is TRBV30, the J call TRBJ2-7; the match to TRBD2 covers 8 bases. J was trimmed by 2 bases and V by 8 bases; bases with no gene match: 11. The germline V gene encodes CDR1 GTSNPN and CDR2 SVGIG (reference sequence). The CDR3 consists of 14 residues. The CDR3 region has the DNA TGTGCCAGGTCTTTAGCGGGGCGCCCCTACGAGCAGTACTTC. Its translation: CARSLAGRPYEQYF.